The TCR beta chain described here comes from a study of cytomegalovirus exposure and HLA in healthy donors. Whole-study results and caveats: According to a later analysis, donors in an Asian-associated ancestry cluster reportedly had fewer N-insertions than the roughly 670-donor mean. Earlier analysis yielded a pattern in which most TCR beta V segments were productive about 90% or about 30% of the time. Within a later analysis, the majority of CMV-associated TCR beta chains appeared HLA-restricted. Presence/absence analysis assumed near-uniform sequencing depth across donors.

PCR involved 60 Vbeta and 13 Jbeta primers. Sequencing used immunoSEQ multiplex PCR; TCRdb keeps in-frame clones, though not all of them. Counted here are tens of thousands of clones, just over 65% occurring once; the ten biggest clones make up about 2.1%. Note on this clone: What it recognizes is unknown.

Per germline, CDR1 SGHDT and CDR2 YYEEEE. This CDR3 contains 17 residues. This clonotype was obtained from a man aged 25 to 40 in good health and CMV-seronegative. The chain is built from TRBV5-6 and TRBJ2-5, with D perhaps matching TRBD1 (6 bases). Matching the DNA end better, TRBJ2-7 makes the J call doubtful. The sequenced material came from PBMCs. The CDR3 here is CASSLGVVWGHSYEQYF. CDR3 nucleotide sequence: TGTGCCAGCAGCCTTGGAGTAGTTTGGGGACATAGCTACGAGCAGTACTTC.